This T cell receptor (beta chain) is drawn from a study of T cell clones after liver transplantation (dated by TCRdb to the late 2010s). Background on the whole study: The samples were obtained from ITN030ST, a randomized trial that attempted immunosuppression withdrawal within 2 years after liver transplantation. After a pre-transplant mixed lymphocyte reaction, TCRbeta sequencing was used to pinpoint donor-reactive T cell clones, which were subsequently tracked in post-transplant blood. Third party-reactive TCRbeta sequences from pre-transplant MLRs were also identified as an antigen-independent comparator for donor-reactive sequences. Three of the eight recipients were HCV-positive; the others were transplanted for non-autoimmune, non-viral indications. The subjects received no induction therapy and were kept on standard immunosuppression until randomization at 12-24 months post-transplant. Tolerance was defined as complete immunosuppression withdrawal for at least one year with no rise in liver enzymes beyond twice the upper limit of normal. Blood samples were taken pre-transplant, pre-randomization before withdrawal, and post-randomization after full withdrawal or failed withdrawal. The study cohort included 8 liver transplant recipients, of whom 3 were classified as tolerant and 5 as non-tolerant.

Using immunoSEQ, frozen genomic DNA was subjected to high-throughput TCRbeta CDR3 sequencing, a process that included PCR amplification, mapping, bias correction and internal controls. The paper's processing steps were these. Only productive rearrangements were retained, with each unique TCRbeta sequence defined by its CDR3 nucleotide sequence together with its V and J gene. For a sequence to be called donor-reactive, it needed a frequency of at least 0.01% and at least 5-fold expansion in CFSE-low cells compared with unstimulated pre-transplant cells. Minimum frequency thresholds were set for each subject based on the unstimulated sample with the lowest template count, ensuring at least 90% detection power. Repertoire turnover was measured by Jensen-Shannon divergence between the top 1000 TCRbeta sequences post- and pre-transplant. Changes in detection of donor-reactive sequences were assessed with two-sided Fisher's exact tests. TCRdb retrieved this table from immuneACCESS and kept in-frame rearrangements only. Not all clones are present; in checked studies, unresolved V genes account for under half, and no reason is known for the remainder. The V and J calls and the clone size are those of that table, but D and trimming were determined from the DNA. The sample contains about 17,000 clones, more than 75% of them found a single time. Roughly a third of the sample comes from the top ten.

Unstimulated PBMCs, after thawing, were stained for CD3, CD4 and CD8 and then FACS-sorted into CD3+CD4+ and CD3+CD8+ populations. All 8 studied subjects were randomized to withdrawal of immunosuppression. The Qiagen DNeasy Blood and Tissue Kit was used for genomic DNA isolation. Details on this clone: Its antigen is currently not known. Base qualities were left out, and no much larger clone turns up one base away.

Here is what the overall study found, with its caveats: Once repertoire turnover was taken into account, donor-reactive detection showed a significant reduction for CD4 in 7 of 8 subjects and for CD8 in 8 of 8. Because allograft tissue specimens were not available, migration of donor-reactive T cells into the graft, rather than deletion, may have occurred. Donor-reactive sequences decreased more than third party-reactive sequences, which suggests partial antigen-specific deletion that was not related to withdrawal success. Because of small, heterogeneous patient numbers and non-standardized post-transplant time points, the conclusions were only preliminary. In a couple of subjects, low numbers of available donor cells limited the measurable donor-reactive repertoire. In most of the 8 subjects, circulating donor-reactive CD4 TCRbeta sequences decreased significantly after transplant, regardless of tolerance or HCV status.

From the cysteine up to the phenylalanine, the CDR3 has a length of 17 residues. Only the CDR3 part of the read is kept: 51 bases, read in frame from the first base. V was cut back by 3 bases and J by 5 bases, leaving a gap of 20 bases between them. As encoded in the germline V gene, CDR1 is WSHSY while CDR2 is SAAADI. The chain is made from TRBV10-2 and TRBJ2-1, with no reliable assignment of the D segment. This sample comprised CD8+ T cells from blood, obtained 48 months after liver transplant. The sequence derives from a human patient who received a liver transplant. After a transplant, some of the T cells may come from the graft donor. CDR3 region: CASSDVFGTKLHNEQFF. The DNA sequence is given as TGCGCCAGCAGTGATGTGTTTGGTACGAAACTACACAATGAGCAGTTCTTC.